Listed here are 27 T cell receptor beta chains from one sample, sequenced in a study of human T cells and chemical hapten exposure. TCRdb passed the RACE reads through MiXCR, listing each CDR3 protein once. The sample gives fewer than 500,000 distinct CDR3 sequences, about 4.8% of which show up once; under 3% is in the top ten. The time point here: patch test 1, 2 weeks after DPC sensitization. Treatment given: therapeutic diphenylcyclopropenone sensitization with weekly scalp DPC. The input for sequencing was whole blood, taken in connection with sensitization to the hapten diphenylcyclopropenone (DPC). Every receptor here comes from a woman aged 50 to 65 with alopecia areata. Some clones in this sample may be carry-over from other donors' samples.

J is TRBJ1-5 and V is TRBV27; 9 nucleotides line up with TRBD1. The V and J ends lost 4 bases and 6 bases, in that order; junction bases with no gene match: 7. This CDR3 has 15 amino acids. CDR1 and CDR2 (germline): MNHEY, SMNVEV (reference sequence). This CDR3 reads CASSSITGGGQPQHF. The CDR3 DNA sequence: TGTGCCAGCAGTTCCATTACAGGGGGCGGTCAGCCCCAGCATTTT.

This clonotype was counted many times. The chain couples TRBV7-8 to TRBJ2-5; 12 bases match TRBD2. With V trimmed by 5 bases and J by 5 bases, 9 bases remained unmatched. CDR1 is SGHVS, CDR2 FQNEAQ, per germline. This CDR3 comprises 16 residues. CDR3 bases: TGTGCCAGCAGCATCACTAGCGGGAGGCGGAGTGAGACCCAGTACTTC. Its protein product is CASSITSGRRSETQYF. The full variable domain, rest sourced from reference TRBV7-8 and TRBJ2-5, is GAGVSQSPRYKVAKRGQDVALRCDPISGHVSLFWYQQALGQGPEFLTYFQNEAQLDKSGLPSDRFFAERPEGSVSTLKIQRTQQEDSAVYLCASSITSGRRSETQYFGPGTRLLVL.

Only a few counts were recorded for this clonotype. The rearrangement links TRBV20-1 to TRBJ2-5; perhaps TRBD2 as D (5 bases). V was pared by 0 bases and J by 2 bases, with 28 bases between. CDR3 length: 20 residues. CDR1 and CDR2 from the germline V gene are DFQATT and SNEGSKA (reference sequence). The CDR3 coding sequence is TGCAGTGCTAGAGATAGGCCCCGGGCGAAACAACGGAGGCCACAAGAGACCCAGTACTTC. The encoded protein is CSARDRPRAKQRRPQETQYF.

This clonotype was detected ten times or more. CDR3 loop: CASSVRINSPLHF. As DNA, the CDR3 is TGTGCCAGCAGTGTCAGGATTAATTCACCCCTCCACTTT. This chain uses TRBV2 with TRBJ1-6; no definite D call. V was clipped by 4 bases and J by 6 bases, with 7 bases between them. The germline V gene has CDR1 SNHLY and CDR2 FYNNEI. This CDR3 is 13 amino acids long.

This clonotype was seen a handful of times. In DNA form, the CDR3 reads TGCGCCAGCAGCTTGGGGGGGCTGGACGGCGAGCAGTACTTC. It specifies CASSLGGLDGEQYF. The gene calls are TRBV5-1 and TRBJ2-7, with a possible D match to TRBD1 (6 bases). Trimming removed 0 bases from V and 6 bases from J, with 13 bases in between. Germline values: CDR1 SGHRS, CDR2 YFSETQ. This CDR3 comprises 14 residues.

V usage is TRBV7-2 and J usage is TRBJ2-1; 9 bases align to TRBD2. Trimming cost V 5 bases and J 9 bases; bases outside gene matches: 11. The germline V gene has CDR1 SGHTA and CDR2 FQGNSA. The CDR3 covers 15 residues. This CDR3 reads CASSPGGGARGEQFF. In DNA form, the CDR3 reads TGTGCCAGCAGCCCCGGCGGGGGGGCCAGAGGTGAGCAGTTCTTC.

This clonotype was counted ten times or more. This sequence joins TRBV20-1 and TRBJ1-6, with TRBD1 matching over 8 bases. The germline V gene has CDR1 DFQATT and CDR2 SNEGSKA (reference sequence). Trimming at V came to 6 bases and at J to 6 bases, leaving 7 bases not matched to a gene. The length of the CDR3 is 14 residues. The CDR3 nucleotides read TGCAGTGCCTATCCGGGACAGGTTAATTCACCCCTCCACTTT. Protein product: CSAYPGQVNSPLHF.

The chain is built from TRBV11-1 and TRBJ2-1; 8 bases line up with TRBD2. The ends lost 2 bases at V and 2 bases at J; junction bases unmatched: 5. The V gene's germline CDR1 is SGHAT and CDR2 FQDESV (reference sequence). The CDR3 length is 16 residues. The CDR3 sequence is CASSLRSGGAYNEQFF. The CDR3 region has the DNA TGTGCCAGCAGCTTAAGATCCGGGGGGGCCTACAATGAGCAGTTCTTC.

The chain has TRBV4-2 and TRBJ2-4, with 10 bases aligning to TRBD2. CDR1 is LGHNA, CDR2 YNFKEQ, per germline. The CDR3 totals 17 residues. Trimming at V came to 7 bases and at J to 3 bases, leaving 12 bases not matched to a gene. The CDR3 DNA reads as TGTGCCAGCAAAGATCACGCTAGCGGGAGTATCAAAAACATTCAGTACTTC. Amino acids: CASKDHASGSIKNIQYF.

At least ten counts were recorded for this clonotype. The chain combines TRBV7-9 with TRBJ2-6; the D is unclear. From germline, CDR1 is SEHNR and CDR2 FQNEAQ (reference sequence). V was shortened by 2 bases and J by 0 bases, with 11 bases between the two germline ends. The CDR3 has 17 amino acids. This chain's CDR3 is CASSLPPANSGANVLTF. CDR3 nucleotide sequence: TGTGCCAGCAGCTTACCTCCAGCGAACTCTGGGGCCAACGTCCTGACTTTC.

The V call is TRBV5-1, the J call TRBJ1-2; D is undetermined. In germline, CDR1 is SGHRS, CDR2 YFSETQ. The CDR3 totals 13 residues. The V end lost 2 bases, the J end lost 4 bases, and 9 bases lay between the germline ends. The CDR3: CASSFSGTYGYTF. Here the CDR3 DNA reads TGCGCCAGCAGCTTTTCAGGAACCTATGGCTACACCTTC. Full variable domain (outside the CDR3, taken from reference TRBV5-1 and TRBJ1-2): KAGVTQTPRYLIKTRGQQVTLSCSPISGHRSVSWYQQTPGQGLQFLFEYFSETQRNKGNFPGRFSGRQFSNSRSEMNVSTLELGDSALYLCASSFSGTYGYTFGSGTRLTVV.

This clonotype was observed many times. This sequence joins TRBV2 and TRBJ2-1; D possibly uses TRBD1 or TRBD2 (5 bases each). Trimming pared 8 bases from V and 9 bases from J, leaving 17 bases between. CDR1 is SNHLY, CDR2 FYNNEI, per germline. This CDR3 has 13 residues. CDR3 sequence reads: CASPGPPGTEQFF. In nucleotides, the CDR3 is TGTGCCAGCCCGGGACCGCCAGGTACTGAGCAGTTCTTC. Complete variable domain (other parts from reference TRBV2 and TRBJ2-1): EPEVTQTPSHQVTQMGQEVILRCVPISNHLYFYWYRQILGQKVEFLVSFYNNEISEKSEIFDDQFSVERPDGSNFTLKIRSTKLEDSAMYFCASPGPPGTEQFFGPGTRLTVL.

The J gene is TRBJ2-3, the V gene TRBV10-3; tentatively, D is TRBD1 (6 bases). The CDR3 consists of 14 residues. Trimming removed 6 bases from V and 2 bases from J, with 12 bases in between. CDR1 and CDR2 from the germline V gene are ENHRY and SYGVKD. Written as DNA, the CDR3 is TGTGCCATCAGGCTCGACAGGAACACAGATACGCAGTATTTT. This codes for CAIRLDRNTDTQYF.

This clonotype was seen a handful of times. The CDR3 sequence: CASSFRDRGQAFF. The CDR3 nucleotides are TGTGCCAGCAGCTTTAGGGACAGGGGGCAAGCTTTCTTT. The V gene is TRBV7-2, the J gene TRBJ1-1; 12 bases are shared with TRBD1. The trim removed 3 bases at V and 9 bases at J, leaving 2 bases unmatched. CDR3 size: 13 residues. Germline lookup yields CDR1 SGHTA and CDR2 FQGNSA.

The V call is TRBV6-1, the J call TRBJ1-1; tentatively, D is TRBD1 (5 bases). Germline lookup yields CDR1 MNHNS and CDR2 SASEGT. The CDR3 has 12 amino acids. V lost 8 bases to trimming and J lost 7 bases, with 14 bases between them. This chain's CDR3 is CASSKRGREAFF. The CDR3 nucleotides are TGTGCCAGCTCAAAGAGGGGTCGTGAAGCTTTCTTT.

V is TRBV24-1 and J is TRBJ2-1, with D possibly TRBD1 on 6 matching bases. V was clipped by 4 bases and J by 4 bases, with 16 bases between them. CDR3 length: 16 amino acids. Germline assignment: CDR1 KGHDR and CDR2 SFDVKD. CDR3 sequence reads: CATSEAGVHPYNEQFF. CDR3 sequence (DNA): TGTGCCACCAGTGAAGCAGGGGTCCATCCTTACAATGAGCAGTTCTTC.

This clonotype was seen ten or more times. The gene calls are TRBV27 and TRBJ1-2; the D is unclear. Germline CDR1 and CDR2: MNHEY and SMNVEV (reference sequence). This CDR3 spans 13 amino acids. V dropped 9 bases and J dropped 5 bases, with 16 bases sitting between them. CDR3 DNA sequence: TGTGCCAGTCGTCCCGGTGAAGGGTATGGCTACACCTTC. Its translation is CASRPGEGYGYTF.

The CDR3 DNA reads TGTGCCACCAAAGAGGCGGGGGTCAATCAGCCCCAGCATTTT. It codes for CATKEAGVNQPQHF. This chain uses TRBV15 with TRBJ1-5; tentatively, D is TRBD1 (5 bases). The V gene's germline CDR1 is LNHNV and CDR2 YYDKDF (reference sequence). Trimming cost V 7 bases and J 3 bases, with 13 bases left between them. The CDR3 is 14 amino acids.

This clonotype was counted at least ten times. The J gene is TRBJ2-5, the V gene TRBV13, with D unresolved. V dropped 3 bases and J dropped 2 bases, with 7 bases sitting between them. CDR1 PRHDT and CDR2 FYEKMQ come from the germline V gene (reference sequence). The CDR3 is 13 amino acids. The CDR3 loop reads CASSLGEQETQYF. CDR3 in DNA: TGTGCCAGCAGCTTGGGCGAGCAAGAGACCCAGTACTTC.

The chain couples TRBV12-3 or TRBV12-4 to TRBJ2-7; no clear D. Trimming cost V 6 bases and J 3 bases, with 18 bases left between them. The CDR3 spans 15 residues. The CDR3 sequence is CASSPGFSRHYEQYF. The CDR3 nucleotides read TGTGCCAGCAGCCCTGGGTTCAGTCGTCACTACGAGCAGTACTTC.

In this sample, this clonotype turned up a few times. The rearrangement links TRBV27 to TRBJ1-6; no firm D call. Germline loops: CDR1 MNHEY, CDR2 SMNVEV (reference sequence). The V gene lost 5 bases and the J gene lost 11 bases, with 16 bases spanning the gap. This CDR3 is built from 14 residues. The DNA of the CDR3 is TGTGCCAGCAGTCCCCGAATGGGTAGGGCACCCCTCCACTTT. This translates into CASSPRMGRAPLHF.

This clonotype came up many times. This sequence joins TRBV7-2 and TRBJ1-4; TRBD1 agrees at 10 bases. The V gene's germline CDR1 is SGHTA and CDR2 FQGNSA. There are 17 residues in the CDR3. The V segment lost 1 base and the J segment 2 bases; nucleotides outside the gene matches: 4. CDR3 region: CASSLVRGQGTNEKLFF. CDR3 in DNA: TGTGCCAGCAGCTTAGTCCGGGGACAGGGGACTAATGAAAAACTGTTTTTT.

This clonotype was recorded at least ten times. This chain joins TRBV7-2 and TRBJ2-4; the D is unclear. Trimming removed 5 bases from V and 1 base from J, with 9 bases in between. This CDR3 spans 14 amino acids. The germline gives CDR1 SGHTA, CDR2 FQGNSA. As DNA, the CDR3 is TGTGCCAGCAGCCCAGTGAACGCCAAAAACATTCAGTACTTC. It specifies CASSPVNAKNIQYF. Complete variable domain (other parts from reference TRBV7-2 and TRBJ2-4): GAGVSQSPSNKVTEKGKDVELRCDPISGHTALYWYRQSLGQGLEFLIYFQGNSAPDKSGLPSDRFSAERTGGSVSTLTIQRTQQEDSAVYLCASSPVNAKNIQYFGAGTRLSVL.

This clonotype came up many times. The rearrangement links TRBV6-5 to TRBJ2-2; no firm D call. Between the trimmed V and J ends, which lost 7 bases and 5 bases, there was a span of 11 bases. The CDR3 spans 13 residues. Germline V lookup: CDR1 MNHEY, CDR2 SVGAGI. Here the CDR3 DNA reads TGTGCCAGCAAAGGGCTGGGAACCGGGGAGCTGTTTTTT. As protein: CASKGLGTGELFF.

This clonotype was recorded at least ten times. V and J are TRBV5-6 and TRBJ1-5, with 10 bases aligning to TRBD1. The germline V gene has CDR1 SGHDT and CDR2 YYEEEE. V shed 4 bases, J shed 6 bases, and the junction held 10 bases outside the gene matches. The CDR3 runs 16 residues. CDR3 sequence reads: CASSVDRGRNGQPQHF. DNA of the CDR3: TGTGCCAGCAGCGTTGACAGGGGGCGGAATGGTCAGCCCCAGCATTTT.

The sample holds many counts of this clonotype. J is TRBJ1-6 and V is TRBV7-9; D may be TRBD1 (5 bases). The CDR3 consists of 17 residues. Looked up from germline, CDR1 is SEHNR and CDR2 is FQNEAQ (reference sequence). The V gene lost 5 bases and the J gene lost 2 bases, with 16 bases spanning the gap. Here the CDR3 reads CASSGPGESTYNSPLHF. The CDR3 region has the DNA TGTGCCAGCAGCGGACCGGGGGAATCCACCTATAATTCACCCCTCCACTTT. Supplemented by reference TRBV7-9 and TRBJ1-6, the full variable domain reads DTGVSQNPRHKITKRGQNVTFRCDPISEHNRLYWYRQTLGQGPEFLTYFQNEAQLEKSRLLSDRFSAERPKGSFSTLEIQRTEQGDSAMYLCASSGPGESTYNSPLHFGNGTRLTVT.

This clonotype was seen repeatedly, ten times or more. The rearrangement uses TRBV4-1 and TRBJ2-3, with D unresolved. V lost 0 bases and J lost 0, with 7 bases in between. The length of the CDR3 is 15 residues. From germline, CDR1 is MGHRA and CDR2 YSYEKL. The CDR3 bases are TGCGCCAGCAGCCAAGAACGGCCGAGCACAGATACGCAGTATTTT. It is translated as CASSQERPSTDTQYF.